These 3 T cell receptor beta chains share one sample of origin, sequenced in a study of chemoradiotherapy in HPV16-positive cancers. Only in-frame clones appear in the TCRdb table, and some are missing; sequencing was by immunoSEQ multiplex PCR. The data contain approximately 5,400 clones, approximately 91% of them singletons. The sample was blood, taken from a patient who underwent chemoradiotherapy. All receptors come from a human donor with HPV-associated anogenital cancer.

The V and J genes are TRBV6-1 and TRBJ1-5; maybe TRBD1 (5 bases). V lost 7 bases and J 0 bases, leaving 13 bases between the germline ends. CDR1 is MNHNS and CDR2 is SASEGT in the germline V gene. There are 15 residues in the CDR3. The CDR3 coding sequence is TGTGCCAGCAAGTACGGGACGGATAGCAATCAGCCCCAGCATTTT. It translates to CASKYGTDSNQPQHF.

The chain couples TRBV29-1 to TRBJ2-3; 10 bases map to TRBD2. Germline CDR1 and CDR2: SQVTM and ANQGSEA. Germline trimming cut 7 bases from V and 5 bases from J; bases unmatched to any gene: 9. The CDR3 has 14 amino acids. In DNA form, the CDR3 reads TGCAGCGCGGACTTAGCGGGAGGACAAGATACGCAGTATTTT. It yields the protein CSADLAGGQDTQYF.

This clone occurred a few times. The V and J genes are TRBV2 and TRBJ1-1; D ambiguous. CDR1 SNHLY and CDR2 FYNNEI come from the germline V gene. V was pared by 1 base and J by 11 bases, with 17 bases between. The CDR3 is 14 amino acids. This CDR3 reads CASSEESDLPGAFF. CDR3 in DNA: TGTGCCAGCAGTGAAGAAAGCGACCTACCGGGGGCTTTCTTT.